Reported below is one TCR beta chain. What it recognizes is unknown. The data are from a study of T cell repertoires in cytomegalovirus infection. General study points: CMV-specific TCR beta clonotypes restricted by HLA-C dominated the ex vivo response.

TCRdb reprocessed the reads via MiXCR and lists one record per CDR3 protein. The top ten clones hold less than 45% of a sample with 110,000 or so distinct CDR3 sequences, more than 30% of them seen once. CDR1 and CDR2 (germline): SEHNR, FQNEAQ (reference sequence). The V end lost 4 bases, the J end lost 0 bases, and 10 bases lay between the germline ends. The CDR3 totals 15 residues. The rearrangement joins TRBV7-9 to TRBJ2-4; D gene unclear. The source of this sequence is a human donor in good health (CMV status not recorded). Some clones in this sample may be carry-over from other donors' samples. The specimen was CD8+ T cells from cultured PBMCs, collected from culture after CMV antigen stimulation. The CDR3 DNA reads as TGTGCCAGCAGCTACGTGAGGCTAGCCAAAAACATTCAGTACTTC. The encoded protein is CASSYVRLAKNIQYF.